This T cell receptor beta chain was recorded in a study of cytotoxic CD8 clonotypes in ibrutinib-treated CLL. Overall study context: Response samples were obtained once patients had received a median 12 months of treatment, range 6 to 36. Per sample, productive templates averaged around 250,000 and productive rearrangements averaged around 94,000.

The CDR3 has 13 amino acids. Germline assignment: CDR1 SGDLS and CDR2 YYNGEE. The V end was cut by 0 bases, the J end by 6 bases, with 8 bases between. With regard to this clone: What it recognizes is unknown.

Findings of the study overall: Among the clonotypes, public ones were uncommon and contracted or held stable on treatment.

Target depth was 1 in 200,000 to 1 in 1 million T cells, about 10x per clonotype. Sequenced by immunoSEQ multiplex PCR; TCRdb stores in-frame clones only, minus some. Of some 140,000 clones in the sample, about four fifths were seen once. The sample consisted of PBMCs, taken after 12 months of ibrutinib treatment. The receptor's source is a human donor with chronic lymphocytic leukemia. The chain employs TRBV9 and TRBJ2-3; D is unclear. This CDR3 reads CASSVVASDTQYF. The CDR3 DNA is TGTGCCAGCAGCGTAGTAGCAAGCGATACGCAGTATTTT.